What follows is one TCR beta chain and its context. Its antigen is unidentified. Method: immunoSEQ multiplex PCR; TCRdb's copy keeps in-frame clones and lacks some. Here the sample spans about 74,000 clones, 80% to 90% being singletons. This specimen belongs to a study of radiation and T cells in renal cell carcinoma. Regarding time point: blood 4 weeks post-SBRT, at nephrectomy. Treatment meaning: 15 Gy SBRT to primary tumor, nephrectomy 4 weeks later. Blood was sampled at baseline, 2 weeks and 4 weeks after SBRT. This renal cell carcinoma was of the clear cell type. Whole-study results and caveats: No pretreatment tumor biopsies were available for baseline clonotypes.

CDR1 and CDR2 from the germline V gene are SGHRS and YFSETQ. This CDR3 is built from 14 residues. Trimming stripped 0 bases from V and 0 bases from J, with 6 bases between. The origin of this receptor is a woman between 70 and 85 years old with renal cell carcinoma. The chain combines TRBV5-1 with TRBJ1-1, with D hard to call. Sequences were derived from blood, sampled from a patient whose treatment included radiotherapy and nephrectomy. As DNA, the CDR3 is TGCGCCAGCAGCTTGGTTGCCATGAACACTGAAGCTTTCTTT. Translation: CASSLVAMNTEAFF.